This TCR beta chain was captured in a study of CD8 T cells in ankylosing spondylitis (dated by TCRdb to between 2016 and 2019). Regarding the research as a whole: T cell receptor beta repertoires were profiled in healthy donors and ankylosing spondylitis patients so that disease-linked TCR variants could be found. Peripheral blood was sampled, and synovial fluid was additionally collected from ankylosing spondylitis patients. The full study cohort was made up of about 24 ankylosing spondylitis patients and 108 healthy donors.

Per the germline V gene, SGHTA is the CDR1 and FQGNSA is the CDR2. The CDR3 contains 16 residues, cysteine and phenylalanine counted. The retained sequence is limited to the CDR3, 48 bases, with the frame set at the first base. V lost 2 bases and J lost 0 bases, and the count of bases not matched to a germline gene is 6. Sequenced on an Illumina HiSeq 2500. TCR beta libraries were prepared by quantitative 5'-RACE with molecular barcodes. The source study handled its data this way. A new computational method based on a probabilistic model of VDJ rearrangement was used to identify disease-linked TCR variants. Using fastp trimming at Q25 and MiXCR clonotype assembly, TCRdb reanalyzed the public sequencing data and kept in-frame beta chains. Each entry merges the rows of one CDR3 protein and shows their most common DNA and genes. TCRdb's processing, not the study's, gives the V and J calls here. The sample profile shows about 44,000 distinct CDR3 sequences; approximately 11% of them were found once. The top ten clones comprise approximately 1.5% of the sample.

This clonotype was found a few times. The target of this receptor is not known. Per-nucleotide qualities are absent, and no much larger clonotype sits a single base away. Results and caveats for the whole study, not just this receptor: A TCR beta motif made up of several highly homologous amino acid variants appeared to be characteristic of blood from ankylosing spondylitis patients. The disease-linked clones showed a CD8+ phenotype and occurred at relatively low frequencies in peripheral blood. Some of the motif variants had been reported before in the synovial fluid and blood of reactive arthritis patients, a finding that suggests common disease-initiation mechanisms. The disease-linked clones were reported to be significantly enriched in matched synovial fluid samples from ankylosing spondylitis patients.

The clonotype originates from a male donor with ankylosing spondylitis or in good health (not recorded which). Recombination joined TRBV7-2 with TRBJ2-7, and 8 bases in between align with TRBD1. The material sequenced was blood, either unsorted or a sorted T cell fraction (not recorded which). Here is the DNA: TGTGCCAGCAGCTTATCGAGGACAGGGAGCTCCTACGAGCAGTACTTC. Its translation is CASSLSRTGSSYEQYF.